This T cell receptor (beta chain) originates from a study of T-cell reconstitution after alpha-beta-depleted transplantation in children. This CDR3 contains 15 residues. The V end lost 4 bases, the J end lost 10 bases, and 19 bases lay between the germline ends. CDR1 SEHNR and CDR2 FQNEAQ come from the germline V gene (reference sequence). For TCRbeta, the library was prepared with unique molecular identifiers. MiXCR, run by TCRdb on the PCR reads, gives a single entry per CDR3 protein. The sample comprises approximately 400,000 distinct CDR3 sequences, about a tenth of which are singletons, and roughly 5% rests with the top ten.

Sequences were derived from PBMCs from the stem cell graft donor, sampled from the stem cell graft. The chain couples TRBV7-9 to TRBJ1-4, with TRBD1 as a possible D gene (5 bases). The source of this sequence is a human donor who donated a stem cell graft to a child with acute myeloid leukemia. The CDR3 here is CASSSPAGFQGKLFF. Written as DNA, the CDR3 is TGTGCCAGCAGCTCCCCGGCCGGGTTTCAGGGAAAACTGTTTTTT.